This section outlines one TCR beta chain sequence together with its context. PCR was performed a second time for about 7 to 12 cycles using a sample-barcoded 5' primer and a J-beta primer mix. Each TCR beta cDNA got a 12-nucleotide random molecular identifier. Using its own MiXCR run on the 5' RACE reads, TCRdb lists one record per CDR3 protein. The sample yields about 1.1 million distinct CDR3 sequences, approximately 38% seen once. The data derive from a study of blood T cells in healthy people across ages. Losses at the gene ends were 5 bases for V and 5 bases for J; bases not matched to a gene: 10. From germline, CDR1 is SEHNR and CDR2 FQNEAQ (reference sequence). This CDR3 has 15 residues.

The sequence derives from a man aged 18 to 30 in good health. Material for sequencing was blood. The chain carries TRBV7-9 and TRBJ1-1; 8 bases are shared with TRBD1. The CDR3 nucleotides read TGTGCCAGCAGCGCAAGTCAGGGGGCTTGGACTGAAGCTTTCTTT. Protein: CASSASQGAWTEAFF.